This T cell receptor (beta chain) was sequenced in a study of T cells in women clearing cervical HPV infection. As concerns this clone: The read gets to within 3 residues of the CDR3 end, and the germline J gene fills in the rest.

TCRdb keeps only in-frame clones here, not all; method: immunoSEQ multiplex PCR. The table for this sample gives around 30,000 clones. The V end lost 5 bases, the J end lost 3 bases, and 17 bases lay between the germline ends. The CDR3 covers 15 residues. In germline, CDR1 is LNHDA, CDR2 SQIVND (reference sequence). This chain joins TRBV19 and TRBJ2-7; maybe TRBD2 (5 bases). This clonotype was obtained from a woman aged 18 to 75 with a cervical HPV16 infection that either progressed to CIN3+ or cleared (not recorded which). Source material: blood buffy coat. Partial CDR3 DNA: TGTGCCAGTAGTGACACCGGGGTTTATCACTACGAG. This sequence encodes CASSDTGVYHYE. From start to end, the CDR3 is CASSDTGVYHYEQYF.